Below are 21 T cell receptor beta chains sequenced from a single sample in a study of siplizumab effects on memory and regulatory T cells. These receptors' targets are unknown. Coculturing at 37°C lasted approximately six days for the mixed lymphocyte reaction cells. The repertoire was sequenced with immunoSEQ multiplex PCR; TCRdb's copy has only in-frame clones and lacks some. The sample yields fewer than 25,000 clones, roughly two fifths seen once. Specimen: CFSE-low (dividing) CD4+ T cells sorted from an allogeneic mixed lymphocyte reaction. These receptors came from a human donor in good health; the cells came from an allogeneic mixed lymphocyte reaction. Some clones in this sample may be carry-over from other donors' samples.

This clone was observed a few times. The chain employs TRBV6-6 and TRBJ2-3; no firm D call. Trimming shortened V by 4 bases and J by 6 bases, and 5 bases separated the two germline ends. This CDR3 has 11 amino acids. CDR1 is MNHNY and CDR2 is SVGAGI in the germline V gene (reference sequence). CDR3 sequence: CASSFRDTQYF. DNA of the CDR3: TGTGCCAGCAGTTTTAGGGATACGCAGTATTTT.

This clone has more than one count but fewer than ten. This chain links TRBV6-6 with TRBJ2-7; TRBD1 matches 11 bases. V lost 6 bases, J lost 0 bases, and 4 bases stayed unmatched. The CDR3 is 15 residues long. CDR1 is MNHNY, CDR2 SVGAGI, per germline (reference sequence). CDR3 nucleotides: TGTGCCAGCAGCCAGGGACAGGGGGTCTCCTACGAGCAGTACTTC. Translated, it gives CASSQGQGVSYEQYF.

The rearrangement links TRBV29-1 to TRBJ1-1; unclear D gene. Trimming removed 8 bases at V and 7 bases at J, with 17 bases between. Germline assignment: CDR1 SQVTM and CDR2 ANQGSEA. The CDR3 has 12 residues. The CDR3 sequence: CSPSSVAGEAFF. CDR3 coding DNA: TGCAGCCCGAGCAGTGTGGCCGGTGAAGCTTTCTTT.

The CDR3 nucleotides are TGTGCCAGCAGGCGACCAGGGGGCCCCACGGGTGAGCAGTTCTTC. The encoded protein is CASRRPGGPTGEQFF. This sequence joins TRBV6-6 and TRBJ2-1, with 8 bases fitting TRBD1. Germline V CDR1 and CDR2: MNHNY, SVGAGI (reference sequence). The CDR3 consists of 15 residues. The V segment lost 6 bases and the J segment 9 bases; nucleotides outside the gene matches: 13.

V usage is TRBV16 and J usage is TRBJ1-6; perhaps TRBD1 as D (6 bases). Germline values: CDR1 KGHSY, CDR2 FQNENV. Trimming took off 4 bases at V and 7 bases at J, with 14 bases between the two ends. The CDR3 has 15 residues. The CDR3 DNA is TGTGCCAGCAGCCGATCGTCACAGGGAAATTCACCCCTCCACTTT. Its translation: CASSRSSQGNSPLHF.

The chain has TRBV5-1 and TRBJ2-7; D is uncertain. This CDR3 is 14 amino acids long. Trimming shortened V by 4 bases and J by 5 bases, and 16 bases separated the two germline ends. Germline loops: CDR1 SGHRS, CDR2 YFSETQ. CDR3 residues: CASSPRSPEDEQYF. Here the CDR3 DNA reads TGCGCCAGCAGCCCCCGGTCCCCAGAGGACGAGCAGTACTTC.

This chain links TRBV7-9 with TRBJ1-2, with D possibly being TRBD1 (6 bases). V lost 0 bases and J lost 7, with 15 bases in between. This CDR3 has 15 amino acids. Germline CDR1 and CDR2: SEHNR and FQNEAQ (reference sequence). The CDR3 reads CASSLAAGVIGGYTF. CDR3 nucleotides: TGTGCCAGCAGCTTAGCGGCAGGGGTGATAGGTGGCTACACCTTC.

This clone was detected a few times. The chain is built from TRBV18 and TRBJ2-3, with 7 nucleotides matching TRBD1. Germline V gene sequence: CDR1 KGHSH, CDR2 LQKENI. V lost 1 base to trimming and J lost 4 bases; unmatched junction nucleotides: 8. The CDR3 runs 16 residues. The CDR3 spells CASSPQGALSPDTQYF. Here the CDR3 DNA reads TGTGCCAGCTCACCACAGGGGGCCCTCAGTCCAGATACGCAGTATTTT.

This clone came up once. V and J are TRBV4-2 and TRBJ2-5, with a tentative D call TRBD1 (6 bases). Trimming shortened V by 5 bases and J by 2 bases, and 15 bases separated the two germline ends. Germline lookup yields CDR1 LGHNA and CDR2 YNFKEQ. CDR3 length equals 15 residues. The CDR3 region has the DNA TGTGCCAGCAGCTTGGCACAGGGAACGCAAGAGACCCAGTACTTC. Protein product: CASSLAQGTQETQYF.

The V and J genes are TRBV5-4 and TRBJ2-6; TRBD1 might be the D (6 bases). The CDR3 length is 19 residues. V was shortened by 4 bases and J by 0 bases, with 20 bases between the two germline ends. Germline V gene lookup returns CDR1 SGHNT and CDR2 YYREEE (reference sequence). CDR3 protein: CASSGGRASPISGANVLTF. The CDR3 nucleotides are TGTGCCAGCAGCGGGGGCAGGGCTTCCCCGATCTCTGGGGCCAACGTCCTGACTTTC.

In this sample, this clone turned up a few times. This CDR3 reads CASSALAGYSYEQYF. CDR3 nucleotide sequence: TGTGCCAGCAGCGCACTAGCGGGATACTCCTACGAGCAGTACTTC. V is TRBV7-2 and J is TRBJ2-7; the match to TRBD2 covers 10 bases. CDR3 size: 15 residues. Trimming took 5 bases from V and 0 from J; bases not matched to a gene: 4. Germline values: CDR1 SGHTA, CDR2 FQGNSA.

This rearrangement joins TRBV5-4 to TRBJ2-1, with 7 bases that match TRBD1. Germline V CDR1 and CDR2: SGHNT, YYREEE (reference sequence). The V segment lost 3 bases and the J segment 3 bases; nucleotides outside the gene matches: 12. The CDR3 spans 17 residues. The CDR3 bases are TGTGCCAGCAGCTCCTTGGACAGGACCCCTCTCTACAATGAGCAGTTCTTC. Translated, it gives CASSSLDRTPLYNEQFF. Supplemented by reference TRBV5-4 and TRBJ2-1, the full variable domain reads ETGVTQSPTHLIKTRGQQVTLRCSSQSGHNTVSWYQQALGQGPQFIFQYYREEENGRGNFPPRFSGLQFPNYSSELNVNALELDDSALYLCASSSLDRTPLYNEQFFGPGTRLTVL.

The chain uses TRBV11-1 and TRBJ1-1; D is unclear. CDR1 is SGHAT, CDR2 FQDESV, per germline (reference sequence). This CDR3 has 15 amino acids. V shed 3 bases and J shed 1 base, with 12 bases lying between them. CDR3 DNA sequence: TGTGCCAGCAGCTTGTTAGGACTAAAGAACACTGAAGCTTTCTTT. It specifies CASSLLGLKNTEAFF. The full variable domain, its missing parts supplied by reference TRBV11-1 and TRBJ1-1, is EAEVAQSPRYKITEKSQAVAFWCDPISGHATLYWYRQILGQGPELLVQFQDESVVDDSQLPKDRFSAERLKGVDSTLKIQPAELGDSAMYLCASSLLGLKNTEAFFGQGTRLTVV.

The CDR3 is CASSIDRGPGNTIYF. DNA for the CDR3: TGTGCCAGTAGTATAGATAGGGGCCCTGGAAACACCATATATTTT. The V call is TRBV19, the J call TRBJ1-3; maybe TRBD1 (5 bases). CDR3 size: 15 residues. The V gene lost 0 bases and the J gene lost 2 bases, with 8 bases spanning the gap. Germline CDR1 LNHDA, CDR2 SQIVND (reference sequence).

This clone is categorized as medium-sized. V gene TRBV29-1 combines with J gene TRBJ1-1; maybe TRBD1 (5 bases). In germline, CDR1 is SQVTM, CDR2 ANQGSEA. V gave up 6 bases and J gave up 6 bases, with 14 bases separating them. There are 12 residues in the CDR3. As DNA, the CDR3 is TGCAGCGTCGGGAGACGGGGCGCTGAAGCTTTCTTT. Protein product: CSVGRRGAEAFF.

This clone was seen many times. This rearrangement joins TRBV12-5 to TRBJ2-7, with 7 bases matching TRBD1. The CDR3 spans 14 residues. CDR1 LGHNT and CDR2 FRNRAP come from the germline V gene. V lost 6 bases, J lost 4 bases, and 9 bases stayed unmatched. DNA for the CDR3: TGTGCTAGTGGGGAAAGGGACAGATTATACGAGCAGTACTTC. As protein: CASGERDRLYEQYF.

This clone was picked up one time. This chain links TRBV5-6 with TRBJ1-1; possible D gene TRBD1, 6 bases. CDR3 length equals 12 residues. CDR1 SGHDT and CDR2 YYEEEE come from the germline V gene. V was trimmed by 2 bases and J by 10 bases, leaving 12 bases between them. CDR3 sequence (DNA): TGTGCCAGCAGCTTCCAGGCCAGGGGAGCTTTCTTT. It translates to CASSFQARGAFF. The complete variable domain, with remaining parts taken from reference TRBV5-6 and TRBJ1-1, reads DAGVTQSPTHLIKTRGQQVTLRCSPKSGHDTVSWYQQALGQGPQFIFQYYEEEERQRGNFPDRFSGHQFPNYSSELNVNALLLGDSALYLCASSFQARGAFFGQGTRLTVV.

The sample holds many counts of this clone. V is TRBV10-3 and J is TRBJ1-2; D remains ambiguous. Looked up from germline, CDR1 is ENHRY and CDR2 is SYGVKD. Trimming removed 7 bases from V and 3 bases from J, with 12 bases in between. The CDR3 covers 13 residues. In nucleotides, the CDR3 is TGTGCCATCACGCGTACTCGGGACTATGGCTACACCTTC. Its protein is CAITRTRDYGYTF.

The chain employs TRBV6-5 and TRBJ2-1, with no clear D. Trimming left V 1 base short and J 8 bases short, with 15 bases between. CDR3 length: 15 amino acids. In germline, CDR1 is MNHEY, CDR2 SVGAGI. The CDR3: CASSYWAPMGHEQFF. Written as DNA, the CDR3 is TGTGCCAGCAGTTACTGGGCACCAATGGGCCATGAGCAGTTCTTC.

CDR3 residues: CASSSGGLAVYEQYF. Here the CDR3 DNA reads TGTGCCAGCAGTTCGGGGGGACTAGCGGTATACGAGCAGTACTTC. The chain combines TRBV6-1 with TRBJ2-7; 11 positions match TRBD2. Per germline, CDR1 MNHNS and CDR2 SASEGT. The CDR3 is 15 residues long. V was clipped by 5 bases and J by 4 bases; unmatched bases: 7.

This clone came up a few times. This chain links TRBV7-2 with TRBJ2-7; weak D call: TRBD1 (6 bases). The CDR3 is 13 amino acids. Looked up from germline, CDR1 is SGHTA and CDR2 is FQGNSA. Trimming shortened V by 5 bases and J by 5 bases, and 13 bases separated the two germline ends. The CDR3 reads CASSPLRGHEQYF. CDR3 nucleotide sequence: TGTGCCAGCAGCCCCCTCAGGGGCCACGAGCAGTACTTC.